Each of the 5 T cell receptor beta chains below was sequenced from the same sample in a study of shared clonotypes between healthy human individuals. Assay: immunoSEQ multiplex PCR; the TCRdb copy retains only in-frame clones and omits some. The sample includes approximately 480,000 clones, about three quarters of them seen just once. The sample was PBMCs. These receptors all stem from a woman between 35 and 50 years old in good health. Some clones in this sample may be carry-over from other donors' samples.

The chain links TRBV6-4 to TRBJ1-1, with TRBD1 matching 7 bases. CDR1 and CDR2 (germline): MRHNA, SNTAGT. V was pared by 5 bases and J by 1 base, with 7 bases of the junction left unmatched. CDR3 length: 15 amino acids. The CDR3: CASSPQGGTNTEAFF. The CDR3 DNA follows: TGTGCCAGCAGTCCCCAGGGGGGCACGAACACTGAAGCTTTCTTT.

CDR3 amino acids: CASSIEPAGGATDTQYF. The CDR3 DNA follows: TGTGCCAGTAGTATAGAGCCGGCGGGAGGAGCAACAGATACGCAGTATTTT. This rearrangement joins TRBV19 to TRBJ2-3; the match to TRBD2 covers 8 bases. Germline trimming cut 0 bases from V and 3 bases from J; bases unmatched to any gene: 8. In germline, CDR1 is LNHDA, CDR2 SQIVND (reference sequence). This CDR3 has 17 amino acids.

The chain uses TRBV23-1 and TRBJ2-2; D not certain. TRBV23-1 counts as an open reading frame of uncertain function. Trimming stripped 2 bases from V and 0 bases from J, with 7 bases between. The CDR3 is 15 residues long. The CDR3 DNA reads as TGCGCCAGCAGTCAAACGGCCGCGAACACCGGGGAGCTGTTTTTT. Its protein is CASSQTAANTGELFF.

CDR3 coding DNA: TGTGCCAGCTCACCGGGGACAGGTCTTGGCACCGGGGAGCTGTTTTTT. This gives the protein CASSPGTGLGTGELFF. V and J are TRBV18 and TRBJ2-2; 8 bases align to TRBD1. Germline CDR1 reads KGHSH; CDR2 reads LQKENI. The V segment lost 3 bases and the J segment 4 bases; nucleotides outside the gene matches: 7. The CDR3 extends over 16 amino acids.

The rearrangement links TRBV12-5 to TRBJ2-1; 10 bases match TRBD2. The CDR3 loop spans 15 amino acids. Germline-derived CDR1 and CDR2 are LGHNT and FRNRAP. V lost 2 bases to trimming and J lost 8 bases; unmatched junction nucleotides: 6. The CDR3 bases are TGTGCTAGTGGTTTGTTTGGGCTAGCGGGAGATGAGCAGTTCTTC. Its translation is CASGLFGLAGDEQFF.